The 9 T cell receptor beta chains below were found in one sample sequenced in a study of CD8 T cells in ankylosing spondylitis. MiXCR, applied by TCRdb to the 5' RACE reads, yields one record per CDR3 protein. Of about 240,000 distinct CDR3 sequences listed, approximately 12% were seen once; the top ten hold 5.5% to 8%. Sequenced: blood, either unsorted or a sorted T cell fraction (not recorded which). Receptors were obtained from a male donor with ankylosing spondylitis or in good health (not recorded which).

This clonotype was seen repeatedly, ten times or more. The gene calls are TRBV5-1 and TRBJ1-1, with 7 bases aligning to TRBD1. Trimming at V came to 1 base and at J to 7 bases, leaving 10 bases not matched to a gene. The CDR3 has 15 residues. Germline CDR1 is SGHRS and CDR2 is YFSETQ. The chain's CDR3 is CASSLSQGVGGEAFF. CDR3 nucleotides: TGCGCCAGCAGCTTGAGCCAGGGGGTGGGCGGTGAAGCTTTCTTT.

This clonotype was recorded at least ten times. The chain links TRBV6-1 to TRBJ2-7; TRBD2 might be the D (6 bases). The ends were cut back, 3 bases at V and 0 bases at J, with 12 bases in the middle. The CDR3 loop spans 15 amino acids. Germline V gene lookup returns CDR1 MNHNS and CDR2 SASEGT. The CDR3 region has the DNA TGTGCCAGCAGTGACATGGACGGGAGCTCCTACGAGCAGTACTTC. This sequence encodes CASSDMDGSSYEQYF.

This clonotype was observed at least ten times. The chain has TRBV5-1 and TRBJ1-2; D might be TRBD1 (5 bases). Trimming left V 0 bases short and J 8 bases short, with 11 bases between. This CDR3 is 13 amino acids long. Germline V gives CDR1 SGHRS, CDR2 YFSETQ. The CDR3 sequence is CASSLVGDRGYTF. Written as DNA, the CDR3 is TGCGCCAGCAGCTTGGTGGGGGATAGGGGCTACACCTTC.

The V call is TRBV7-2, the J call TRBJ2-4; D assignment may be TRBD1 or TRBD2 (5 bases each). V lost 2 bases to trimming and J lost 3 bases, with 14 bases between them. Germline CDR1 reads SGHTA; CDR2 reads FQGNSA. The CDR3 has 16 residues. The CDR3, as DNA: TGTGCCAGCAGCTTACTAGCCGGGACCGGCAAAAACATTCAGTACTTC. Its translation: CASSLLAGTGKNIQYF.

This clonotype showed up just a few times. The chain uses TRBV12-3 or TRBV12-4 and TRBJ2-2; 10 bases are shared with TRBD2. The CDR3 has 16 amino acids. J gave up 2 bases and V 7 bases, and 7 bases lay outside the gene matches. The CDR3 protein is CASIPTSGFNTGELFF. As DNA, the CDR3 is TGTGCCAGCATTCCGACTAGCGGGTTTAACACCGGGGAGCTGTTTTTT.

This clonotype was seen more than once but under ten times. The chain uses TRBV11-2 and TRBJ2-1, with 10 bases fitting TRBD2. The CDR3 consists of 17 residues. Germline CDR1 and CDR2: SGHAT and FQNNGV. Trimming at V came to 4 bases and at J to 5 bases, leaving 11 bases not matched to a gene. The CDR3 spells CASSYGKAGGKNNEQFF. Written as DNA, the CDR3 is TGTGCCAGCAGCTATGGGAAAGCGGGGGGGAAGAACAATGAGCAGTTCTTC.

The table lists this clonotype with many counts. The genes are TRBV12-3 or TRBV12-4 and TRBJ2-3; 12 bases map to TRBD2. Trimming removed 5 bases from V and 1 base from J; junction bases left unmatched: 1. The CDR3 loop spans 15 amino acids. The CDR3 DNA reads as TGTGCCAGCAGTAGGACTAGCGGGGGCACAGATACGCAGTATTTT. It translates to CASSRTSGGTDTQYF.

This rearrangement joins TRBV9 to TRBJ1-5; no clear D. Trimming pared 4 bases from V and 2 bases from J, leaving 7 bases between. CDR3 length: 13 residues. Germline assignment: CDR1 SGDLS and CDR2 YYNGEE. Here the CDR3 DNA reads TGTGCCAGCAGCCCCTCCGGCAATCAGCCCCAGCATTTT. Its protein is CASSPSGNQPQHF.

The chain uses TRBV18 and TRBJ1-2, with D unclear. Germline CDR1 and CDR2: KGHSH and LQKENI. The CDR3 length is 11 residues. Trimming cost V 3 bases and J 6 bases, with 5 bases left between them. The DNA of the CDR3 is TGTGCCAGCTCACCTAAGAATGGCTACACCTTC. Translation gives CASSPKNGYTF.